One sample yielded the 5 T cell receptor beta chains listed below, sequenced in a study of blood T cell repertoires in COVID-19. Using immunoSEQ multiplex PCR, the repertoire was profiled, and TCRdb retains in-frame clones only, with some absent. The data hold about 220,000 clones, with under 90% observed a single time. The specimen sequenced was peripheral blood. The origin of the receptors is a woman older than 75 with acute or convalescent COVID-19.

CDR3 DNA: TGTGCCTGGAGTCAGGGTTTTGGCTCCTCTGGAAACACCATATATTTT. This sequence encodes CAWSQGFGSSGNTIYF. The rearrangement uses TRBV30 and TRBJ1-3, with D maybe TRBD1 (5 bases). There are 16 residues in the CDR3. Between the trimmed V and J ends, which lost 2 bases and 0 bases, there was a span of 14 bases. Germline V gene data show CDR1 as GTSNPN and CDR2 as SVGIG (reference sequence).

This clone was picked up a small number of times. The chain carries TRBV6-6 and TRBJ1-4, with 8 nucleotides matching TRBD1. The CDR3 has 14 residues. Germline V gene lookup returns CDR1 MNHNY and CDR2 SVGAGI (reference sequence). Losses at the gene ends were 5 bases for V and 4 bases for J; bases not matched to a gene: 3. Here the CDR3 reads CASSQGAGNEKLFF. Here the CDR3 DNA reads TGTGCCAGCAGTCAGGGGGCCGGTAATGAAAAACTGTTTTTT.

The CDR3 DNA is TGCGCCAGCAGCTTGGATGGCAATACAGGGTCTGGGGCCAACGTCCTGACTTTC. Protein sequence: CASSLDGNTGSGANVLTF. The chain recombines TRBV5-1 with TRBJ2-6, with D perhaps matching TRBD1 (6 bases). The CDR3 length is 18 residues. Germline V gene lookup returns CDR1 SGHRS and CDR2 YFSETQ. Trimming removed 0 bases from V and 1 base from J, with 14 bases in between.

The CDR3 sequence: CASSFRTGGLYEQYF. In nucleotides, the CDR3 is TGTGCCAGCAGTTTCCGGACAGGGGGCCTTTACGAGCAGTACTTC. V usage is TRBV27 and J usage is TRBJ2-7, with 11 bases that match TRBD1. CDR3 length equals 15 residues. CDR1 is MNHEY and CDR2 is SMNVEV in the germline V gene (reference sequence). Trimming cost V 3 bases and J 4 bases; bases outside gene matches: 5.

The CDR3 is CASSPDWNTGELFF. The DNA for the CDR3 is TGTGCCAGCAGCCCGGACTGGAACACCGGGGAGCTGTTTTTT. This chain joins TRBV7-3 and TRBJ2-2, with a weak D call TRBD2 (5 bases). The germline V and J ends were trimmed by 5 bases and 1 base, with 8 bases remaining between them. Germline CDR1 is SGHTA and CDR2 is FQGTGA. This CDR3 is 14 amino acids long.